The 30 T cell receptor beta chains listed next were all sequenced from one sample in a study of blood T cell repertoires in COVID-19. Sequencing was performed with immunoSEQ multiplex PCR; in TCRdb, only in-frame clones are kept and a portion is missing. The sample has over 85,000 clones, over 65% seen once; the top ten hold 3% to 4.5%. The specimen was peripheral blood. The receptor set was obtained from a woman older than 75 with acute or convalescent COVID-19.

The gene calls are TRBV6-2 or TRBV6-3 and TRBJ1-1, with D possibly TRBD1 on 5 matching bases. The CDR3 contains 15 residues. The V gene lost 5 bases and the J gene lost 0 bases, with 13 bases spanning the gap. Germline CDR1 and CDR2: MNHEY and SVGEGT. In DNA form, the CDR3 reads TGTGCCAGCAGTATCCAGGGTTCCATGAACACTGAAGCTTTCTTT. Translating gives CASSIQGSMNTEAFF.

The count of this clone is one. This rearrangement joins TRBV19 to TRBJ1-5, with TRBD1 matching over 8 bases. Trimming at V came to 5 bases and at J to 6 bases, leaving 6 bases not matched to a gene. The CDR3 sequence is 14 residues long. Germline V CDR1 and CDR2: LNHDA, SQIVND (reference sequence). CDR3 DNA: TGTGCCAGTAGTTTCACAGGGGGAAGTCAGCCCCAGCATTTT. Protein sequence: CASSFTGGSQPQHF.

This sequence joins TRBV6-2 or TRBV6-3 and TRBJ2-3; 10 positions match TRBD2. There are 13 residues in the CDR3. V lost 2 bases to trimming and J lost 10 bases; unmatched junction nucleotides: 3. Per germline, CDR1 MNHEY and CDR2 SVGEGT. Here the CDR3 reads CASSYGAGGAQYF. CDR3 bases: TGTGCCAGCAGTTACGGAGCGGGGGGGGCGCAGTATTTT.

V usage is TRBV30 and J usage is TRBJ1-1; D is ambiguous. CDR3 length: 14 amino acids. Between the trimmed V and J ends, which lost 0 bases and 1 base, there was a span of 9 bases. CDR1 and CDR2 from the germline V gene are GTSNPN and SVGIG (reference sequence). Here the CDR3 DNA reads TGTGCCTGGAGTGTGCGACTACAGAACACTGAAGCTTTCTTT. It is translated as CAWSVRLQNTEAFF. The whole variable domain, remainder taken from reference TRBV30 and TRBJ1-1, is SQTIHQWPATLVQPVGSPLSLECTVEGTSNPNLYWYRQAAGRGLQLLFYSVGIGQISSEVPQNLSASRPQDRQFILSSKKLLLSDSGFYLCAWSVRLQNTEAFFGQGTRLTVV.

V usage is TRBV18 and J usage is TRBJ1-5; D uncertain. Germline assignment: CDR1 KGHSH and CDR2 LQKENI. The CDR3 loop spans 13 amino acids. With 6 bases removed from V and 4 bases from J, the gap between germline ends came to 10 bases. The CDR3: CASSPGSNQPQHF. The DNA of the CDR3 is TGTGCCAGCTCCCCCGGGTCAAATCAGCCCCAGCATTTT.

The V and J genes are TRBV11-1 and TRBJ2-7, with D perhaps TRBD2 (5 bases). This CDR3 region has 12 residues. V was shortened by 5 bases and J by 6 bases, with 11 bases between the two germline ends. Germline V gene data show CDR1 as SGHAT and CDR2 as FQDESV (reference sequence). Written as DNA, the CDR3 is TGTGCCAGCAGCACCCTAGAGGGCGAGCAGTACTTC. Its translation: CASSTLEGEQYF.

V is TRBV28 and J is TRBJ1-6; D gene unclear. V was cut by 4 bases and J by 5 bases, with 3 bases left in between. Germline CDR1 is MDHEN and CDR2 is SYDVKM. The CDR3 consists of 12 residues. The CDR3 reads CASSSNNSPLHF. The CDR3 bases are TGTGCCAGCAGTTCCAATAATTCACCCCTCCACTTT.

This chain links TRBV28 with TRBJ2-5; TRBD1 is a possible D gene (6 bases). The CDR3 spans 15 residues. Germline CDR1 reads MDHEN; CDR2 reads SYDVKM. V lost 6 bases and J lost 2, with 16 bases in between. The CDR3 sequence is CASSLGQPPQETQYF. CDR3 DNA: TGTGCCAGCAGCCTCGGACAGCCCCCTCAAGAGACCCAGTACTTC.

This chain joins TRBV21-1 and TRBJ2-1; the table assigns TRBD2, which was not confirmed against the DNA. TRBV21-1 corresponds to a pseudogene. The CDR3 covers 17 residues. The CDR3 DNA reads as TGTGCCAGCAGCAAAGGACTAGCGGGAGAATCCTACAATGAGCAGTTCTTC. Protein: CASSKGLAGESYNEQFF.

This clone was observed a handful of times. The chain has TRBV12-3 or TRBV12-4 and TRBJ1-5, with a weak D call TRBD1 (6 bases). The CDR3 is made up of 13 amino acids. Trimming stripped 6 bases from V and 5 bases from J, with 11 bases between. CDR3 DNA sequence: TGTGCCAGCAGCTCACACAGGGATCAGCCCCAGCATTTT. Encoded protein: CASSSHRDQPQHF.

This chain uses TRBV28 with TRBJ1-2; 8 nucleotides align to TRBD1. V lost 5 bases, J lost 0 bases, and 8 bases stayed unmatched. CDR1 MDHEN and CDR2 SYDVKM come from the germline V gene. The CDR3 runs 16 residues. The CDR3 sequence: CASSHSTDRANYGYTF. The CDR3, as DNA: TGTGCCAGCAGTCACTCCACGGACAGGGCTAACTATGGCTACACCTTC.

The chain carries TRBV28 and TRBJ1-2; tentatively, D is TRBD1 (6 bases). The V and J ends lost 5 bases and 4 bases respectively, with 11 bases between them. This CDR3 has 13 residues. The germline V gene has CDR1 MDHEN and CDR2 SYDVKM. The CDR3 DNA is TGTGCCAGCAGTACAACAGGGTTCTATGGCTACACCTTC. This codes for CASSTTGFYGYTF.

The chain has TRBV6-5 and TRBJ1-2; 7 positions match TRBD1. The CDR3 has 14 residues. Germline values: CDR1 MNHEY, CDR2 SVGAGI. V shed 9 bases and J 2 bases; nucleotides not matched to a gene: 9. CDR3 coding DNA: TGTGCCAGTGTCACAGGGGTCCCAAACTATGGCTACACCTTC. Encoded protein: CASVTGVPNYGYTF.

A single count supports this clone. The V call is TRBV2, the J call TRBJ2-5, with 10 bases aligning to TRBD2. Trimming cost V 3 bases and J 0 bases; bases outside gene matches: 7. Per germline, CDR1 SNHLY and CDR2 FYNNEI. The CDR3 runs 17 residues. DNA for the CDR3: TGTGCCAGCAGTGAGGGGCAAGCGGGGGGGAACCAAGAGACCCAGTACTTC. This encodes CASSEGQAGGNQETQYF.

The chain joins TRBV10-3 to TRBJ2-7; TRBD2 agrees at 8 bases. CDR1 is ENHRY and CDR2 is SYGVKD in the germline V gene. This CDR3 is 14 amino acids long. V shed 2 bases, J shed 1 base, and the junction held 1 base outside the gene matches. This chain's CDR3 is CAISETSGSYEQYF. The CDR3 region has the DNA TGTGCCATCAGTGAGACTAGCGGATCCTACGAGCAGTACTTC.

CDR3 sequence reads: CASIRDSPLTDTQYF. In nucleotides, the CDR3 is TGTGCCAGCATCCGAGACTCTCCGTTGACAGATACGCAGTATTTT. The rearrangement uses TRBV21-1 and TRBJ2-3; the D call of TRBD2 is as the table states it, not checked on the DNA. TRBV21-1 is a pseudogene. The CDR3 runs to 15 residues.

This CDR3 reads CAWGRPGQPWYGYTF. The CDR3 nucleotides are TGTGCCTGGGGGCGCCCGGGACAGCCTTGGTATGGCTACACCTTC. J is TRBJ1-2 and V is TRBV30; TRBD1 matches at 7 bases. Looked up from germline, CDR1 is GTSNPN and CDR2 is SVGIG (reference sequence). The ends lost 5 bases at V and 5 bases at J; junction bases unmatched: 14. The length of the CDR3 is 15 residues.

The rearrangement joins TRBV19 to TRBJ2-6; D is ambiguous. The ends were cut back, 3 bases at V and 4 bases at J, with 13 bases in the middle. Germline values: CDR1 LNHDA, CDR2 SQIVND (reference sequence). The CDR3 runs to 16 residues. In nucleotides, the CDR3 is TGTGCCAGTAGTATTATCCGTAGTTCCGGGGCCAACGTCCTGACTTTC. It translates to CASSIIRSSGANVLTF.

This chain connects TRBV10-3 to TRBJ2-7; possibly TRBD2 for D (6 bases). Germline V gene data show CDR1 as ENHRY and CDR2 as SYGVKD. Trimming left V 4 bases short and J 0 bases short, with 13 bases between. This CDR3 spans 15 amino acids. CDR3 DNA: TGTGCCATCAGTGGGGGGGAACTGATCTCCTACGAGCAGTACTTC. Its protein product is CAISGGELISYEQYF.

The chain carries TRBV6-5 and TRBJ1-3, with D tentatively TRBD1 (5 bases). Germline CDR1 MNHEY, CDR2 SVGAGI. The CDR3 is made up of 15 amino acids. Trimming cost V 2 bases and J 1 base, with 9 bases left between them. CDR3 sequence: CASSYRQLSGNTIYF. The CDR3 nucleotides are TGTGCCAGCAGTTACCGACAGCTTTCTGGAAACACCATATATTTT.

This rearrangement joins TRBV28 to TRBJ2-2; TRBD1 agrees at 8 bases. The J segment lost 7 bases and the V segment lost 4 bases, leaving 5 bases of the junction unmatched. CDR1 is MDHEN, CDR2 SYDVKM, per germline. The CDR3 consists of 14 residues. DNA of the CDR3: TGTGCCAGCAGTTCCGGACAGGGAGGCGGGGAGCTGTTTTTT. As protein: CASSSGQGGGELFF.

The chain uses TRBV29-1 and TRBJ2-7; possible D gene TRBD1, 5 bases. The CDR3 has 13 amino acids. V was clipped by 3 bases and J by 5 bases, with 14 bases between them. Looked up from germline, CDR1 is SQVTM and CDR2 is ANQGSEA. The CDR3 protein is CSVDLRGINEQYF. The CDR3 DNA reads as TGCAGCGTTGATCTTAGGGGCATAAACGAGCAGTACTTC.

The gene calls are TRBV27 and TRBJ1-6, with 9 bases that match TRBD1. The V segment lost 7 bases and the J segment 7 bases; nucleotides outside the gene matches: 2. The CDR3 loop spans 13 amino acids. Germline loops: CDR1 MNHEY, CDR2 SMNVEV (reference sequence). CDR3 coding DNA: TGTGCCAGCACGGGACAGGGCAATTCACCCCTCCACTTT. It encodes CASTGQGNSPLHF.

The sample holds a few counts of this clone. The sample contains more than one DNA sequence encoding this CDR3. This sequence joins TRBV5-1 and TRBJ2-7; D possibly corresponds to TRBD2 (5 bases). The V and J ends lost 0 bases and 2 bases respectively, with 12 bases between them. This CDR3 has 15 amino acids. The germline V gene encodes CDR1 SGHRS and CDR2 YFSETQ. CDR3 sequence (DNA): TGCGCCAGCAGCTTGGGTCCGGGGTTGGCCTACGAGCAGTACTTC. This translates into CASSLGPGLAYEQYF.

This chain joins TRBV5-1 and TRBJ2-5, with 9 bases matching TRBD2. Germline loops: CDR1 SGHRS, CDR2 YFSETQ. The CDR3 runs to 16 residues. The ends lost 1 base at V and 1 base at J; junction bases unmatched: 5. CDR3 DNA sequence: TGCGCCAGCAGCTTGATGCTAGCGGGGACCCAAGAGACCCAGTACTTC. Its translation is CASSLMLAGTQETQYF.

This clone was detected a few times. The CDR3 DNA follows: TGTGCCAGTAGTATTGGTAATCGCGGGGTCGAAAAACTGTTTTTT. Translating gives CASSIGNRGVEKLFF. The V and J genes are TRBV19 and TRBJ1-4; D call uncertain. The CDR3 consists of 15 residues. The ends were cut back, 3 bases at V and 8 bases at J, with 16 bases in the middle. Germline V CDR1 and CDR2: LNHDA, SQIVND (reference sequence).

This clone is a singleton in its sample. This chain joins TRBV27 and TRBJ2-7; the D is unclear. Germline V CDR1 and CDR2: MNHEY, SMNVEV (reference sequence). V lost 6 bases to trimming and J lost 1 base, with 16 bases between them. This CDR3 has 15 amino acids. CDR3 in DNA: TGTGCCAGCAGGTTGACACCTCTGTCTTCCTACGAGCAGTACTTC. This sequence encodes CASRLTPLSSYEQYF.

This chain joins TRBV7-2 and TRBJ1-3; D is undetermined. The CDR3 spans 15 residues. Trimming shortened V by 5 bases and J by 0 bases, and 11 bases separated the two germline ends. The germline gives CDR1 SGHTA, CDR2 FQGNSA. This CDR3 reads CASSTGRSSGNTIYF. In DNA, the CDR3 is TGTGCCAGCAGCACGGGTCGTAGCTCTGGAAACACCATATATTTT.

V gene TRBV6-5 combines with J gene TRBJ1-4; D gene unclear. Per germline, CDR1 MNHEY and CDR2 SVGAGI. This CDR3 region has 13 residues. CDR3 in DNA: TGTGCTACAAGTAAAACAACTAATGAAAAACTGTTTTTT. It encodes CATSKTTNEKLFF.

The CDR3 sequence is CASSQRQGKAFF. The CDR3 DNA follows: TGTGCCAGCAGCCAGAGACAGGGGAAAGCTTTCTTT. The rearrangement joins TRBV28 to TRBJ1-1; TRBD1 matches at 8 bases. CDR3 length: 12 residues. Per germline, CDR1 MDHEN and CDR2 SYDVKM. Trimming cost V 6 bases and J 9 bases; bases outside gene matches: 6.